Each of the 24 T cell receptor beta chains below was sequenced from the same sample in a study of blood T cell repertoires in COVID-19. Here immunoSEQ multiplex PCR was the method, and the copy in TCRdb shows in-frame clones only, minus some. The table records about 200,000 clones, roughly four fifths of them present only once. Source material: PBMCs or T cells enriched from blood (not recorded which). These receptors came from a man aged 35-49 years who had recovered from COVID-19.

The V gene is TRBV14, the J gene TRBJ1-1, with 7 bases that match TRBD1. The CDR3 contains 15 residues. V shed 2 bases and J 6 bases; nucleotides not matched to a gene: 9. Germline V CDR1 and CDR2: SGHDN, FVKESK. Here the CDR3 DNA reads TGTGCCAGCAGCCAACTCGGAGGGGGCGCGCCTGAAGCTTTCTTT. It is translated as CASSQLGGGAPEAFF.

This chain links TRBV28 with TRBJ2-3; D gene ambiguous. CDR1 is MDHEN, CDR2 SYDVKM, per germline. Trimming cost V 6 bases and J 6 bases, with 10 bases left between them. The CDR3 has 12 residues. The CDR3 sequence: CASSLSRDTQYF. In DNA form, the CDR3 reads TGTGCCAGCAGCCTCTCCCGGGATACGCAGTATTTT. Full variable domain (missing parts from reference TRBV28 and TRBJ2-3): DVKVTQSSRYLVKRTGEKVFLECVQDMDHENMFWYRQDPGLGLRLIYFSYDVKMKEKGDIPEGYSVSREKKERFSLILESASTNQTSMYLCASSLSRDTQYFGPGTRLTVL.

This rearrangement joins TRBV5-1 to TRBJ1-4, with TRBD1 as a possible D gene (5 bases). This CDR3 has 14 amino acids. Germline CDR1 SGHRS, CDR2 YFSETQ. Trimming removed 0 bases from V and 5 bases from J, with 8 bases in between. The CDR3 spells CASSLGGRNEKLFF. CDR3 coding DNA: TGCGCCAGCAGCTTGGGGGGCCGGAATGAAAAACTGTTTTTT.

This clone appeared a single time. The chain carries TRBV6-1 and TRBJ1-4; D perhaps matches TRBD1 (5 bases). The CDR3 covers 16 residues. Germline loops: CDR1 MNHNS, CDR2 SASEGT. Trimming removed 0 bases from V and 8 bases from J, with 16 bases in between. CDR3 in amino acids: CASSEAQGSRGEKLFF. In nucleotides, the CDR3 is TGTGCCAGCAGTGAAGCGCAGGGATCGCGAGGAGAAAAACTGTTTTTT.

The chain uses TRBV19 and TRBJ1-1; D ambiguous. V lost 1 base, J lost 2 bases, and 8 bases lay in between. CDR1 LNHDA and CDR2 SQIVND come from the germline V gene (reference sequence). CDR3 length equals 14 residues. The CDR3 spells CASSIGRVNTEAFF. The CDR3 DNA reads TGTGCCAGTAGTATAGGAAGAGTAAACACTGAAGCTTTCTTT.

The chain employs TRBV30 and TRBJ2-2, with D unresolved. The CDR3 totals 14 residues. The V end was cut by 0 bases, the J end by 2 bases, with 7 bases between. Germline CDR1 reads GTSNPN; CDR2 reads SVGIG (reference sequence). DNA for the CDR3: TGTGCCTGGAGTGTACGACTTAACACCGGGGAGCTGTTTTTT. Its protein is CAWSVRLNTGELFF.

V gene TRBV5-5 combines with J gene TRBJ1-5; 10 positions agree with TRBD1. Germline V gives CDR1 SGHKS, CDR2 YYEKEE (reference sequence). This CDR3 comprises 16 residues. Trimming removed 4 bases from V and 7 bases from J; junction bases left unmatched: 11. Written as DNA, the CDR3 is TGTGCCAGCAGCCCGGGGGACAGGGGACCGCAGCAGCCCCAGCATTTT. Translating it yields CASSPGDRGPQQPQHF.

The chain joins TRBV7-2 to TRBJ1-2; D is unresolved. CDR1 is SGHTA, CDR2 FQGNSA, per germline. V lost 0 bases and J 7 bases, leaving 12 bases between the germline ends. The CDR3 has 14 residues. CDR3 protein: CASSLALVASGYTF. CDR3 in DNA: TGTGCCAGCAGCTTAGCGCTAGTAGCGTCTGGCTACACCTTC.

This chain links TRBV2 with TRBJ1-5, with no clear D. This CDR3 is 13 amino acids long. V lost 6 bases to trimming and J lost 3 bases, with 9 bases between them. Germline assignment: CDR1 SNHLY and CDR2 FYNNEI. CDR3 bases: TGTGCCAGCAGCTACGACTACAATCAGCCCCAGCATTTT. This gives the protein CASSYDYNQPQHF.

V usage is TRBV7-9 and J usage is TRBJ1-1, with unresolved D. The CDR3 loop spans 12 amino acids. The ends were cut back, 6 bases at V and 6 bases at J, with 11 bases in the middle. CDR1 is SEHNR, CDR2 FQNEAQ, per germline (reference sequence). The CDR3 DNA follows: TGTGCCAGCAGATCACTTCCCGCTGAAGCTTTCTTT. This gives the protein CASRSLPAEAFF.

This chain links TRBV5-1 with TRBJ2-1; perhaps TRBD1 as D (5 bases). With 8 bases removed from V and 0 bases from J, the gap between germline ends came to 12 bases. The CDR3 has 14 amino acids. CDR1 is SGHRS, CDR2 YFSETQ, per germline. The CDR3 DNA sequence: TGCGCCAGTACTCTAGACAGCTCCTACAATGAGCAGTTCTTC. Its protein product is CASTLDSSYNEQFF.

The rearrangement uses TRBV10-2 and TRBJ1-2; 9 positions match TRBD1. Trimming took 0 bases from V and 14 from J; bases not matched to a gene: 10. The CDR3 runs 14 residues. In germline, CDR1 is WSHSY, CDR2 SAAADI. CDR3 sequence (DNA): TGCGCCAGCAGTGAGTCGGACAGGGGCGACGGTAGGACCTTC. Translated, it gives CASSESDRGDGRTF.

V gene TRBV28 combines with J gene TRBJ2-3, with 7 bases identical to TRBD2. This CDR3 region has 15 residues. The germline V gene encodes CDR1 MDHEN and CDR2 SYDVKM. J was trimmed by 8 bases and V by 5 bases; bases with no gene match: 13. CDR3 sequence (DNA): TGTGCCAGCAGTACTACGGGGCTTCGCGGGGGTACGCAGTATTTT. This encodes CASSTTGLRGGTQYF.

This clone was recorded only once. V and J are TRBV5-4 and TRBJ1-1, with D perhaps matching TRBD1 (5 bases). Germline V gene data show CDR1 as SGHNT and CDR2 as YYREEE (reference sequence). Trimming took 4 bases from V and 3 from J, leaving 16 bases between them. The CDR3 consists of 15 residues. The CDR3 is CASSNPLQGHTEAFF. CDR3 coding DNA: TGTGCCAGCAGCAACCCCCTCCAGGGCCACACTGAAGCTTTCTTT.

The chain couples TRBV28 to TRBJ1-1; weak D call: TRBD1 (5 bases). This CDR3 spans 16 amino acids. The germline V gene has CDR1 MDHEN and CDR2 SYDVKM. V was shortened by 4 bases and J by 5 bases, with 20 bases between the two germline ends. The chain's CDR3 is CASSSPGGTTGTEAFF. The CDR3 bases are TGTGCCAGCAGTTCACCGGGGGGGACCACGGGGACTGAAGCTTTCTTT.

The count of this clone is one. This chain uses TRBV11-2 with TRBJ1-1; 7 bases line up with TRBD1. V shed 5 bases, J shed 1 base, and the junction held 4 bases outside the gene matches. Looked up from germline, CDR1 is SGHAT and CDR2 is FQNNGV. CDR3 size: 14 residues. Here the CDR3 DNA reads TGTGCCAGCAGCCTCCGGGACAGGAACACTGAAGCTTTCTTT. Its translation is CASSLRDRNTEAFF.

The CDR3 DNA is TGCAGTGCCCTATACAATGAGCAGTTCTTC. This sequence encodes CSALYNEQFF. V usage is TRBV20-1 and J usage is TRBJ2-1; D gene ambiguous. This CDR3 contains 10 residues. Trimming shortened V by 6 bases and J by 4 bases, and 4 bases separated the two germline ends. Germline CDR1 and CDR2: DFQATT and SNEGSKA (reference sequence).

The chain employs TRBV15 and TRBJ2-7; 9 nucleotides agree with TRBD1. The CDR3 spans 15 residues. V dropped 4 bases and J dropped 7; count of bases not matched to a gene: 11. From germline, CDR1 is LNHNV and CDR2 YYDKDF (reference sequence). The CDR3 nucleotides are TGTGCCACCAGCACGAACCCGGGACAGGGAGAAGAGCAGTACTTC. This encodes CATSTNPGQGEEQYF.

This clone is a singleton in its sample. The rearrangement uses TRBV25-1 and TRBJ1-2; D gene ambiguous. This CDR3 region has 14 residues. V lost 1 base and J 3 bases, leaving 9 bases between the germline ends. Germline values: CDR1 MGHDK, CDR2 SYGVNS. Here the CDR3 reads CASSESGKHYGYTF. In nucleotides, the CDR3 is TGTGCCAGCAGTGAATCGGGGAAACACTATGGCTACACCTTC.

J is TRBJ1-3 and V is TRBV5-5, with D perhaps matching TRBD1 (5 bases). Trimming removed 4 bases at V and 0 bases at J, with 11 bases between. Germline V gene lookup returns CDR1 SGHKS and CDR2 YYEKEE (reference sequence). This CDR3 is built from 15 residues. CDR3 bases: TGTGCCAGCAGCCTTAGACAGCTCTCTGGAAACACCATATATTTT. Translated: CASSLRQLSGNTIYF. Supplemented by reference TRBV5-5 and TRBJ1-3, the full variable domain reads DAGVTQSPTHLIKTRGQQVTLRCSPISGHKSVSWYQQVLGQGPQFIFQYYEKEERGRGNFPDRFSARQFPNYSSELNVNALLLGDSALYLCASSLRQLSGNTIYFGEGSWLTVV.

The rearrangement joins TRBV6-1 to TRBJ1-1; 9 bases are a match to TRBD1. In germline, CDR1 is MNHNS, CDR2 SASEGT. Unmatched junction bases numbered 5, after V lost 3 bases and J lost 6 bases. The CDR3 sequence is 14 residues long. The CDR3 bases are TGTGCCAGCAGTGAGGTGAGACAGGGGGCTGAAGCTTTCTTT. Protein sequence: CASSEVRQGAEAFF.

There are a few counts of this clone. The CDR3 coding sequence is TGTGCCAGCAGCCCTCAGGGTAATAATTCACCCCTCCACTTT. It codes for CASSPQGNNSPLHF. The chain has TRBV28 and TRBJ1-6; maybe TRBD1 (5 bases). V was clipped by 6 bases and J by 5 bases, with 11 bases between them. Germline lookup yields CDR1 MDHEN and CDR2 SYDVKM. The CDR3 sequence is 14 residues long.

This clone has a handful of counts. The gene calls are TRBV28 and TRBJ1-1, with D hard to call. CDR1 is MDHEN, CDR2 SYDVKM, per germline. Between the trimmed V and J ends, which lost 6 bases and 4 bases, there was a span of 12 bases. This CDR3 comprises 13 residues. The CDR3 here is CASRGGTVTEAFF. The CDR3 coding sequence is TGTGCCAGCAGGGGAGGTACTGTCACTGAAGCTTTCTTT. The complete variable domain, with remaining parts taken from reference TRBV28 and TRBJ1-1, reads DVKVTQSSRYLVKRTGEKVFLECVQDMDHENMFWYRQDPGLGLRLIYFSYDVKMKEKGDIPEGYSVSREKKERFSLILESASTNQTSMYLCASRGGTVTEAFFGQGTRLTVV.

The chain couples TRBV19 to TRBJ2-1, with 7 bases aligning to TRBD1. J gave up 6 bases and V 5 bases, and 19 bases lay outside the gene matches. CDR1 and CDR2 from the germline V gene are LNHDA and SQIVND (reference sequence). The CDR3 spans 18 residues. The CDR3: CASSGLTGARGMGNEQFF. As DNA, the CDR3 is TGTGCCAGTAGTGGGTTAACAGGGGCCCGAGGGATGGGCAATGAGCAGTTCTTC.